This TCR beta chain stems from a study of a mutant IDH1 vaccine in newly diagnosed glioma. Study-wide results and caveats: Vaccine-induced responses were seen in 93.3% of patients, spanning several MHC alleles.

In the case of this clone: The antigen is not known.

Germline V gene data show CDR1 as SGHTA and CDR2 as FQGNSA. The CDR3 extends over 11 amino acids. V dropped 1 base and J dropped 3 bases, with 0 bases sitting between them. Documented time point: week 35, safety follow-up. The content of each vaccine dose was 300 ug of mutant IDH1 20-mer peptide, and topical imiquimod accompanied it. Clones were read by immunoSEQ multiplex PCR, and TCRdb kept only the in-frame ones, dropping some. Of under 60,000 clones listed, 76% are singletons. The material sequenced was PBMCs, taken from a glioma patient whose treatment included an IDH1 peptide vaccine. The rearrangement links TRBV7-2 to TRBJ1-2; D not certain. The origin of this receptor is a man aged 35-49 years with glioma. CDR3 loop: CASSLDYGYTF. The CDR3 DNA sequence: TGTGCCAGCAGCTTAGACTATGGCTACACCTTC.